This is a list of T cell receptor beta chains from one sample in a study of blood T cell repertoires in COVID-19. Assay: immunoSEQ multiplex PCR; the TCRdb copy retains only in-frame clones and omits some. This repertoire shows approximately 400,000 clones, roughly 86% found once; its top ten account for 1.3%. Sample: PBMCs or T cells enriched from blood (not recorded which). The source of these receptors is a man aged 30-40 years who had recovered from COVID-19. Both conserved end residues are part of each CDR3. The D gene is left open where the match is weak. Not all rows give a size; the values are once, few, many and, for expanded clones, a class.

CDR3 protein: CSVEDQSGYTF
CDR3 DNA: TGCAGCGTTGAAGATCAGTCTGGCTACACCTTC
clone size: -
D gene: -
V gene: TRBV29-1
J gene: TRBJ1-2

CDR3 protein: CASSAQGDGYEQYF
CDR3 DNA: TGTGCCAGCAGCGCCCAGGGGGACGGCTACGAGCAGTACTTC
clone size: once
D gene: TRBD1
V gene: TRBV9
J gene: TRBJ2-7

CDR3 protein: CASSQDPGTDYGYTF
CDR3 DNA: TGCGCCAGCAGCCAAGATCCCGGGACAGACTATGGCTACACCTTC
clone size: once
D gene: TRBD1
V gene: TRBV4-1
J gene: TRBJ1-2

CDR3 protein: CASSLGQGSYNEQFF
CDR3 DNA: TGTGCCAGCTCCCTCGGCCAGGGGTCCTACAATGAGCAGTTCTTC
clone size: -
D gene: -
V gene: TRBV18
J gene: TRBJ2-1

CDR3 protein: CASRTRGTEQYF
CDR3 DNA: TGTGCCAGCAGAACACGGGGAACCGAGCAGTACTTC
clone size: -
D gene: -
V gene: TRBV6-5
J gene: TRBJ2-7

CDR3 protein: CASSPHRGGGEKLFF
CDR3 DNA: TGTGCCAGCAGCCCCCACAGGGGAGGAGGTGAAAAACTGTTTTTT
clone size: -
D gene: TRBD1
V gene: TRBV9
J gene: TRBJ1-4

CDR3 protein: CASRVGAGNTIYF
CDR3 DNA: TGCGCCAGCAGGGTAGGGGCGGGAAACACCATATATTTT
clone size: few
D gene: -
V gene: TRBV10-2
J gene: TRBJ1-3

CDR3 protein: CASSSSGQGYGYTF
CDR3 DNA: TGCGCCAGCAGTAGCTCCGGACAGGGTTATGGCTACACCTTC
clone size: -
D gene: TRBD1
V gene: TRBV5-1
J gene: TRBJ1-2

CDR3 protein: CASTPRGTGASYEQYF
CDR3 DNA: TGTGCCAGCACCCCCAGAGGGACAGGGGCCTCCTACGAGCAGTACTTC
clone size: -
D gene: TRBD1
V gene: TRBV5-6
J gene: TRBJ2-7

CDR3 protein: CASSPDRSYNEQFF
CDR3 DNA: TGCGCCAGCAGCCCGGACAGGTCCTACAATGAGCAGTTCTTC
clone size: -
D gene: TRBD1
V gene: TRBV4-3
J gene: TRBJ2-1

CDR3 protein: CASSESSGGSPLHF
CDR3 DNA: TGTGCCAGCAGTGAATCCTCAGGGGGATCACCCCTCCACTTT
clone size: -
D gene: TRBD1
V gene: TRBV6-1
J gene: TRBJ1-6

CDR3 protein: CSAYSGGEGYF
CDR3 DNA: TGCAGTGCATACTCAGGGGGCGAGGGCTACTTC
clone size: -
D gene: TRBD1
V gene: TRBV20-1
J gene: TRBJ2-7

CDR3 protein: CAWSVSGGEFDTEAFF
CDR3 DNA: TGTGCCTGGAGTGTATCAGGGGGCGAATTCGACACTGAAGCTTTCTTT
clone size: -
D gene: TRBD1
V gene: TRBV30
J gene: TRBJ1-1

CDR3 protein: CASSTVRGTEAFF
CDR3 DNA: TGTGCCAGTAGTACCGTACGAGGGACTGAAGCTTTCTTT
clone size: -
D gene: -
V gene: TRBV19
J gene: TRBJ1-1

CDR3 protein: CASSTSGGAGDTQYF
CDR3 DNA: TGTGCCAGCAGTACAAGCGGGGGGGCAGGGGATACGCAGTATTTT
clone size: -
D gene: TRBD2
V gene: TRBV6-5
J gene: TRBJ2-3

CDR3 protein: CASSVDSTPNTEAFF
CDR3 DNA: TGTGCCAGCAGCGTCGACAGCACACCGAACACTGAAGCTTTCTTT
clone size: -
D gene: -
V gene: TRBV7-9
J gene: TRBJ1-1

CDR3 protein: CASSSGSPNEQFF
CDR3 DNA: TGTGCCAGCAGCTCGGGGAGCCCCAATGAGCAGTTCTTC
clone size: -
D gene: -
V gene: TRBV3-1/TRBV3-2
J gene: TRBJ2-1

CDR3 protein: CASSSPTWNTEAFF
CDR3 DNA: TGTGCCAGCAGCTCCCCTACCTGGAACACTGAAGCTTTCTTT
clone size: -
D gene: -
V gene: TRBV13
J gene: TRBJ1-1

CDR3 protein: CASSSLAGGGYSNQPQHF
CDR3 DNA: TGTGCCAGTAGTAGCCTTGCGGGAGGGGGTTATAGCAATCAGCCCCAGCATTTT
clone size: -
D gene: -
V gene: TRBV19
J gene: TRBJ1-5

CDR3 protein: CASSLGPRDGYTF
CDR3 DNA: TGTGCCAGCAGTTTGGGCCCGCGCGATGGCTACACCTTC
clone size: -
D gene: -
V gene: TRBV12-3/TRBV12-4
J gene: TRBJ1-2

CDR3 protein: CASSQGQGYGYTF
CDR3 DNA: TGTGCCAGCTCACAGGGACAAGGCTATGGCTACACCTTC
clone size: once
D gene: -
V gene: TRBV18
J gene: TRBJ1-2

CDR3 protein: CASSLGQGGTEAFF
CDR3 DNA: TGCGCCAGCAGCTTGGGACAGGGGGGAACTGAAGCTTTCTTT
clone size: -
D gene: TRBD1
V gene: TRBV5-1
J gene: TRBJ1-1

CDR3 protein: CACEGGVGQPQHF
CDR3 DNA: TGTGCCTGTGAGGGGGGGGTGGGTCAGCCCCAGCATTTT
clone size: -
D gene: -
V gene: TRBV6-5
J gene: TRBJ1-5

CDR3 protein: CATRGQGGNTIYF
CDR3 DNA: TGTGCCACCAGAGGACAGGGCGGGAACACCATATATTTT
clone size: -
D gene: TRBD1
V gene: TRBV24-1
J gene: TRBJ1-3

CDR3 protein: CASSVTETRNTIYF
CDR3 DNA: TGTGCCAGCAGTGTAACAGAAACAAGAAACACCATATATTTT
clone size: -
D gene: -
V gene: TRBV2
J gene: TRBJ1-3

CDR3 protein: CASSDSLDNSPLHF
CDR3 DNA: TGTGCCAGCAGTGACAGCCTAGATAATTCACCCCTCCACTTT
clone size: -
D gene: -
V gene: TRBV2
J gene: TRBJ1-6

CDR3 protein: CASSEDGNQPQHF
CDR3 DNA: TGTGCCAGCTCTGAGGATGGGAATCAGCCCCAGCATTTT
clone size: once
D gene: -
V gene: TRBV18
J gene: TRBJ1-5

CDR3 protein: CASSQGLGYQETQYF
CDR3 DNA: TGTGCTAGCAGCCAGGGACTGGGTTACCAAGAGACCCAGTACTTC
clone size: -
D gene: -
V gene: TRBV7-7
J gene: TRBJ2-5

CDR3 protein: CASSYSIYPSLPLHF
CDR3 DNA: TGTGCCAGCAGTTACTCGATCTACCCTTCTTTACCCCTCCACTTT
clone size: few
D gene: -
V gene: TRBV6-5
J gene: TRBJ1-6

CDR3 protein: CASSQDHGTRQFAGELFF
CDR3 DNA: TGTGCCAGCAGCCAAGATCACGGGACTCGACAATTCGCCGGGGAGCTGTTTTTT
clone size: -
D gene: -
V gene: TRBV3-1/TRBV3-2
J gene: TRBJ2-2

CDR3 protein: CSVEQSGGIYEQYF
CDR3 DNA: TGCAGCGTTGAACAGAGCGGGGGCATCTACGAGCAGTACTTC
clone size: -
D gene: TRBD2
V gene: TRBV29-1
J gene: TRBJ2-7

CDR3 protein: CATGGLYNEQFF
CDR3 DNA: TGTGCCACCGGGGGACTCTACAATGAGCAGTTCTTC
clone size: -
D gene: -
V gene: TRBV6-4
J gene: TRBJ2-1

CDR3 protein: CASSLQGAGTGELFF
CDR3 DNA: TGTGCTAGCAGCCTACAGGGGGCCGGGACCGGGGAGCTGTTTTTT
clone size: -
D gene: TRBD1
V gene: TRBV7-7
J gene: TRBJ2-2

CDR3 protein: CASSQAGRTGYEQYF
CDR3 DNA: TGTGCCAGCAGCCAAGCGGGACGGACAGGGTACGAGCAGTACTTC
clone size: -
D gene: TRBD1
V gene: TRBV14
J gene: TRBJ2-7

CDR3 protein: CASRTRVVTEAFF
CDR3 DNA: TGTGCCAGCAGGACCAGGGTTGTCACTGAAGCTTTCTTT
clone size: -
D gene: -
V gene: TRBV2
J gene: TRBJ1-1

CDR3 protein: CASSPPDRDRYTQYF
CDR3 DNA: TGTGCCAGCTCACCCCCGGACAGGGATAGGTATACGCAGTATTTT
clone size: once
D gene: TRBD1
V gene: TRBV18
J gene: TRBJ2-3

CDR3 protein: CASSVGTLAVNEQFF
CDR3 DNA: TGTGCCAGCAGCGTAGGGACTCTAGCAGTGAATGAGCAGTTCTTC
clone size: few
D gene: -
V gene: TRBV9
J gene: TRBJ2-1

CDR3 protein: CASSRDRVGYTF
CDR3 DNA: TGTGCCAGCAGCCGGGACAGGGTTGGCTACACCTTC
clone size: -
D gene: TRBD1
V gene: TRBV6-5
J gene: TRBJ1-2

CDR3 protein: CASTRTSGAVSYNEQFF
CDR3 DNA: TGTGCCAGCACACGGACTAGCGGGGCCGTGTCCTACAATGAGCAGTTCTTC
clone size: few
D gene: TRBD2
V gene: TRBV9
J gene: TRBJ2-1

CDR3 protein: CASSLRQHTEAFF
CDR3 DNA: TGTGCCAGCAGCTTAAGACAGCACACTGAAGCTTTCTTT
clone size: -
D gene: -
V gene: TRBV7-9
J gene: TRBJ1-1

CDR3 protein: CASSQVQGRDVGEAFF
CDR3 DNA: TGTGCCAGCAGCCAAGTACAGGGACGGGATGTCGGTGAAGCTTTCTTT
clone size: once
D gene: -
V gene: TRBV7-9
J gene: TRBJ1-1

CDR3 protein: CASTRGEGNTEAFF
CDR3 DNA: TGTGCCAGTACCCGCGGAGAGGGAAACACTGAAGCTTTCTTT
clone size: -
D gene: -
V gene: TRBV7-9
J gene: TRBJ1-1

CDR3 protein: CASRELNSPLHF
CDR3 DNA: TGTGCCAGCCGGGAACTCAATTCACCCCTCCACTTT
clone size: few
D gene: -
V gene: TRBV19
J gene: TRBJ1-6

CDR3 protein: CASSRSRENYEQYF
CDR3 DNA: TGTGCCAGCAGCCGATCAAGGGAGAACTACGAGCAGTACTTC
clone size: -
D gene: -
V gene: TRBV7-9
J gene: TRBJ2-7

CDR3 protein: CASSWDGLAGAEQYF
CDR3 DNA: TGCGCCAGCAGCTGGGATGGACTAGCGGGCGCCGAGCAGTACTTC
clone size: -
D gene: TRBD2
V gene: TRBV5-1
J gene: TRBJ2-7

CDR3 protein: CASSQGFEGTQYF
CDR3 DNA: TGTGCCAGCAGCCAAGGGTTTGAGGGTACGCAGTATTTT
clone size: -
D gene: -
V gene: TRBV3-1/TRBV3-2
J gene: TRBJ2-3

CDR3 protein: CASSLRQGRATEAFF
CDR3 DNA: TGTGCCAGCAGCTTAAGACAGGGGAGGGCCACTGAAGCTTTCTTT
clone size: -
D gene: TRBD1
V gene: TRBV7-8
J gene: TRBJ1-1

CDR3 protein: CASSLGYGENTEAFF
CDR3 DNA: TGCGCCAGCAGCTTGGGGTACGGGGAGAACACTGAAGCTTTCTTT
clone size: -
D gene: -
V gene: TRBV5-1
J gene: TRBJ1-1

CDR3 protein: CAISEGRERHGYTF
CDR3 DNA: TGTGCCATCAGTGAGGGCAGGGAAAGGCATGGCTACACCTTC
clone size: -
D gene: -
V gene: TRBV10-3
J gene: TRBJ1-2

CDR3 protein: CAWSVFSTSGHYEQYF
CDR3 DNA: TGTGCCTGGAGTGTTTTCTCGACTAGCGGGCACTACGAGCAGTACTTC
clone size: -
D gene: TRBD2
V gene: TRBV30
J gene: TRBJ2-7

CDR3 protein: CASSYQQGMIGYTF
CDR3 DNA: TGTGCCAGCAGTTACCAACAGGGAATGATTGGCTACACCTTC
clone size: -
D gene: -
V gene: TRBV6-2/TRBV6-3
J gene: TRBJ1-2

CDR3 protein: CASSPRDTQYF
CDR3 DNA: TGTGCCAGCAGCCCTAGAGATACGCAGTATTTT
clone size: -
D gene: -
V gene: TRBV7-9
J gene: TRBJ2-3

CDR3 protein: CASRGQNTDTQYF
CDR3 DNA: TGTGCCAGCAGAGGACAGAACACAGATACGCAGTATTTT
clone size: once
D gene: -
V gene: TRBV6-5
J gene: TRBJ2-3

CDR3 protein: CASSRTGEPGGYTF
CDR3 DNA: TGTGCCAGCAGTCGCACAGGGGAGCCGGGGGGCTACACCTTC
clone size: -
D gene: TRBD1
V gene: TRBV5-4
J gene: TRBJ1-2

CDR3 protein: CASSRFQRGTEAFF
CDR3 DNA: TGTGCCAGCAGTCGTTTTCAACGCGGAACTGAAGCTTTCTTT
clone size: -
D gene: -
V gene: TRBV6-5
J gene: TRBJ1-1

CDR3 protein: CAWSVIPGEWYGYTF
CDR3 DNA: TGTGCCTGGAGTGTAATCCCGGGGGAGTGGTATGGCTACACCTTC
clone size: -
D gene: -
V gene: TRBV30
J gene: TRBJ1-2

CDR3 protein: CASSSTGAHTGELFF
CDR3 DNA: TGTGCCAGCAGCTCCACAGGGGCTCACACCGGGGAGCTGTTTTTT
clone size: -
D gene: TRBD1
V gene: TRBV7-9
J gene: TRBJ2-2